These T cell receptor beta chains were read from a single sample in a study of cytomegalovirus exposure and HLA in healthy donors. Only in-frame clones appear in the TCRdb table, and some are missing; sequencing was by immunoSEQ multiplex PCR. The sample records 150,000 to 200,000 clones, 8.5% to 10% being singletons. Sequenced input: PBMCs. The receptors derive from a woman in her twenties or thirties in good health and CMV-seropositive. Both conserved end residues are part of each CDR3. Fields, in order: V gene, CDR3 protein.

TRBV30 | CAWSAHAGHEQFF
TRBV27 | CASSTNGEAMEQFF
TRBV5-4 | CASSFLAFEGTSSYEQYF
TRBV5-1 | CASSVMTGSYNEQFF
TRBV18 | CASSPGLAGGGNEQFF
TRBV6-6 | CASTRDNSYNEQFF
TRBV4-2 | CASSRDWGDEQYF
TRBV7-2 | CASSLNPSYRSYGYTF
TRBV6-1 | CASSAVTAQSPYEQYF
TRBV6-1 | CASSGRSSSNNEQFF
TRBV7-9 | CASSAAGFTNEKLFF
TRBV5-1 | CASTLQGTDTQYF
TRBV9 | CASRQGLLSYNEQFF
TRBV5-1 | CASSLDRAYNEQFF
TRBV30 | CAWDTGREQYF
TRBV10-1 | CASTFQRRDYRGGELFF
TRBV2 | CASKGPGLAGVFSYNEQFF
TRBV6-6 | CASRFNIGGQETQYF
TRBV13 | CASSTRERDEKLFF
TRBV30 | CAWSGTGNQPQHF
TRBV10-3 | CAISECIEKLFF
TRBV5-1 | CASTKLTSLNTGELFF
TRBV9 | CASSPAIGGGKQYF
TRBV7-2 | CASSLHPSGSISNEQFF
TRBV13 | CASRWTGGEWGNEQFF
TRBV5-1 | CASSVEATGELFF
TRBV25-1 | CASSVSAGGAYEQYF
TRBV5-4 | CASSRGASGRGVDYEQYF
TRBV2 | CASSPQGTNTEAFF
TRBV6-5 | CASSYGRRTYEQYF
TRBV2 | CASNPDSANTGELFF
TRBV5-4 | CASSSTGGDYGYTF
TRBV11-2 | CASSLDRGLGGADTQYF
TRBV6-1 | CASSEGEGDTEAFF